This T cell receptor beta chain stems from a study of T cells after yellow fever vaccination. A 5'RACE template-switching step, the method used to make TCR cDNA, added a universal primer site and UMIs. TCRdb re-analysed the 5' RACE reads in MiXCR, keeping a single row per CDR3 protein. The sample yields some 350,000 distinct CDR3 sequences, roughly 8.7% seen once. Study results and caveats: Most primary-vaccination clones reappeared after the booster (approximately 97% CD4, approximately 88% CD8).

In regard to this clonotype: What it binds is unknown.

Germline CDR1 reads ENHRY; CDR2 reads SYGVKD. This CDR3 is 13 amino acids long. Trimming took 4 bases from V and 4 from J, leaving 11 bases between them. The chain uses TRBV10-3 and TRBJ2-7; D tentatively reads TRBD1 or TRBD2 (6 bases each). Specimen: PBMCs, collected on the day of the first yellow fever vaccination. The sequence was obtained from a young man who received the YFV17D yellow fever vaccine. CDR3 residues: CAISVEGGYEQYF. CDR3 DNA sequence: TGTGCCATCAGTGTGGAGGGGGGATACGAGCAGTACTTC.